This record concerns one TCR beta chain sequence. This sample stems from a study of T cell responses to AZD1222 COVID-19 vaccine. Between the trimmed V and J ends, which lost 5 bases and 3 bases, there was a span of 10 bases. Germline CDR1 and CDR2: MGHRA and YSYEKL. The CDR3 loop spans 13 amino acids. Some clones are missing from TCRdb's copy, which holds only in-frame ones; the method was immunoSEQ multiplex PCR. The sample includes 100,000 to 150,000 clones, 88% of them seen just once. Here the sequenced sample was peripheral blood, taken on day 0 of AZD1222 vaccination. The sequence was collected from an adult in good health. This chain joins TRBV4-1 and TRBJ1-1; D uncertain. The CDR3 reads CASSKDLHTEAFF. DNA for the CDR3: TGCGCCAGCAGCAAGGACCTCCACACTGAAGCTTTCTTT.